A single TCR beta chain is shown here with its context. The antigen this receptor binds is unknown. One base away there is no much larger clone; base qualities are not given. The TCR template was genomic DNA extracted from bulk tumor tissue, and 500 to 650 ng of gDNA was amplified for each sample. During surgery, several biopsies were collected from each primary tumor and placed as far from one another as possible within the tumor mass. The study cohort was described as untreated, and patients were newly diagnosed NSCLC cases undergoing curative surgery. The donors were some 14 patients with newly diagnosed non-small cell lung cancer who were having surgery with curative intent. Resected tumor masses were reviewed by two independent pathologists. Only high-quality DNA and RNA samples were carried forward to sequencing. This specimen comes from a study of immune heterogeneity within non-small cell lung tumors (dated 2018 in TCRdb). For the wider study: Histology comprised a handful of squamous cell carcinomas, 9 to 11 non-squamous carcinomas and 1 tumor not otherwise specified. Binding of neoantigens to the HLA alleles of each patient was predicted with netMHCpan-3.0 for mutant peptides of 8 to 11 amino acids. TCR repertoires were analyzed from 55 to 70 tumor loci of fewer than 19 patients, whereas transcriptome data were available for only approximately 41 loci from 12 to 13 patients. The study combined whole-exome sequencing, RNA-seq and TCR beta repertoire sequencing of multiple spatially distinct regions from each NSCLC tumor to examine intratumoral immune heterogeneity.

Overall study results and their limits: High-frequency TCR beta clonotypes were largely distinct between individual patients. A moderate positive correlation (R approximately 0.35), which was statistically significant, linked local T-cell repertoire clonality to local tumor mutational burden. Identical dominant CDR3B clonotypes recurred across loci within a patient, yet different tumor locations also harbored unique high-frequency clones.

The TCR beta CDR3 region was amplified with a multiplex PCR system whose first round of about 11 cycles used 32 V-gene forward primers and 13 J-gene reverse primers. The first PCR round was done with a QIAGEN Multiplex PCR Kit, and the primer sequences were filed in Chinese patent CN105087789A. A second PCR round added Illumina universal primers using the Phusion High-Fidelity PCR Kit. The TCR libraries underwent paired-end sequencing with a read length of 151 bp on the Illumina HiSeq X Ten platform. Per the source publication's procedure: Cutadapt removed reads without multiplex PCR primers, PEAR merged read pairs, and MiXCR with default settings called CDR3 regions. Shannon entropy measured repertoire diversity, and clonality was calculated as one minus the Shannon entropy divided by the ln of the count of productive unique sequences. Clonotypes at a frequency of at least 0.5% were defined as dominant or high-frequency T-cell clones. In-frame beta chains were kept once TCRdb had trimmed the public reads at Q25 with fastp and called clones with MiXCR. Rows are unified per CDR3 protein, each entry keeping the most common DNA and genes. V and J calls and clone size were set by TCRdb, not the authors. The sample data list 20,000 to 25,000 distinct CDR3 sequences, and about 30% of these were observed just once. 4.4% of the sample lies in the top ten.

In the germline V gene, CDR1 corresponds to LGHNA and CDR2 to YNFKEQ. Trimming removed 0 bases from V and 5 bases from J; the gene matches leave 5 bases unexplained. The CDR3 covers 16 residues, taking in both the cysteine and the phenylalanine. Of all the DNA, just the CDR3 is kept, 48 bases in frame from base 1. The chain employs TRBV4-2 and TRBJ2-1; TRBD2 aligns with 9 central bases. The clonotype comes from a man aged 40-49 years with non-small cell lung cancer. The specimen was lung tumor tissue. The sequenced DNA: TGTGCCAGCAGCCAAGATTCAAGCGGGAGGAACAATGAGCAGTTCTTC. Its protein is CASSQDSSGRNNEQFF.